These 15 T cell receptor beta chains were all obtained from the same sample, sequenced in a study of PD-1 blockade in classical Hodgkin lymphoma (dated by TCRdb to between 2020 and 2021). The method behind the library was the immunoSEQ multiplex PCR assay. Held by TCRdb, this immuneACCESS table contains in-frame sequences only and omits some clones. Under half of the omission traces to an unresolved V gene where checked; the cause of the rest is unknown. This sample gives approximately 13,000 clones in total; just under 80% of them show up just once. The top ten clonotypes cover about 23% of the sample. The sample's time point, from its label and the paper: cycle 1 day 1 (C1D1), immediately before nivolumab initiation. Relapse after autologous stem cell transplantation had occurred in all trial patients, and cohorts A, B and C were distinguished by prior brentuximab vedotin exposure. The source was peripheral blood mononuclear cells (PBMCs), collected at baseline. Source of these receptors: a human donor with classical Hodgkin lymphoma.

V is TRBV30 and J is TRBJ1-1, with D possibly matching TRBD1 (6 bases). Trimming shortened V by 4 bases and J by 1 base, and 16 bases separated the two germline ends. The CDR3 covers 15 residues. Germline loops: CDR1 GTSNPN, CDR2 SVGIG (reference sequence). CDR3 bases: TGTGCCTGGACGCGTACAGGGCGGGGGAACACTGAAGCTTTCTTT. Amino acids: CAWTRTGRGNTEAFF.

This clone has more than one count but fewer than ten. The CDR3 DNA is TGTGCCAGCAGCTCGGGACTAGCGGGGGGGCAGCAGTTCTTC. Protein sequence: CASSSGLAGGQQFF. The gene calls are TRBV5-6 and TRBJ2-1; 16 nucleotides agree with TRBD2. CDR1 SGHDT and CDR2 YYEEEE come from the germline V gene. J lost 11 bases, V lost 3 bases, and 2 bases had no gene match. CDR3 length equals 14 residues. The complete variable domain, with remaining parts taken from reference TRBV5-6 and TRBJ2-1, reads DAGVTQSPTHLIKTRGQQVTLRCSPKSGHDTVSWYQQALGQGPQFIFQYYEEEERQRGNFPDRFSGHQFPNYSSELNVNALLLGDSALYLCASSSGLAGGQQFFGPGTRLTVL.

The V gene is TRBV30, the J gene TRBJ2-7; 7 nucleotides line up with TRBD1. The CDR3 covers 12 residues. CDR1 and CDR2 (germline): GTSNPN, SVGIG (reference sequence). V trimming: 1 base; J trimming: 5 bases; junction bases outside the gene matches: 2. The DNA for the CDR3 is TGTGCCTGGAGTGACAGGGGCCACGAGCAGTACTTC. It yields the protein CAWSDRGHEQYF.

This clone has a single count. The chain joins TRBV6-1 to TRBJ2-3, with 10 bases matching TRBD2. CDR1 and CDR2 from the germline V gene are MNHNS and SASEGT. V shed 2 bases, J shed 0 bases, and the junction held 5 bases outside the gene matches. The CDR3 sequence is 17 residues long. The CDR3 sequence: CASSERRTSGSTDTQYF. The CDR3 bases are TGTGCCAGCAGTGAAAGGAGGACTAGCGGTAGCACAGATACGCAGTATTTT.

The rearrangement uses TRBV11-2 and TRBJ1-1; D ambiguous. Trimming removed 1 base from V and 2 bases from J, with 11 bases in between. Germline values: CDR1 SGHAT, CDR2 FQNNGV. The CDR3 spans 15 residues. The CDR3 protein is CASSLGVGGNTEAFF. CDR3 nucleotide sequence: TGTGCCAGCAGCTTAGGAGTGGGAGGAAACACTGAAGCTTTCTTT. Variable domain in full (rest from reference TRBV11-2 and TRBJ1-1): EAGVAQSPRYKIIEKRQSVAFWCNPISGHATLYWYQQILGQGPKLLIQFQNNGVVDDSQLPKDRFSAERLKGVDSTLKIQPAKLEDSAVYLCASSLGVGGNTEAFFGQGTRLTVV.

Written as DNA, the CDR3 is TGTGCCAGCAGCCCCAGCGGGGGGTTCGACGGGGAGCTGTTTTTT. This encodes CASSPSGGFDGELFF. The V call is TRBV6-5, the J call TRBJ2-2; 9 bases match TRBD2. The V segment lost 6 bases and the J segment 7 bases; nucleotides outside the gene matches: 9. CDR3 size: 15 residues. CDR1 is MNHEY, CDR2 SVGAGI, per germline.

This clone was counted a single time. The chain has TRBV6-4 and TRBJ2-2; tentative D call: TRBD2 (5 bases). Germline CDR1 is MRHNA and CDR2 is SNTAGT. V lost 4 bases and J 4 bases, leaving 13 bases between the germline ends. The CDR3 consists of 15 residues. This CDR3 is CASSAGGPLTGELFF. For the CDR3, the DNA is TGTGCCAGCAGTGCTGGAGGACCTCTCACCGGGGAGCTGTTTTTT.

The chain is built from TRBV4-3 and TRBJ2-4; no reliable D call. Germline loops: CDR1 LGHNA, CDR2 YSLEER. The CDR3 spans 12 residues. V was clipped by 0 bases and J by 13 bases, with 10 bases between them. The CDR3 nucleotides read TGCGCCAGCAGCCAAGACGGTCGGGCCCAGTACTTC. Translating gives CASSQDGRAQYF.

The chain carries TRBV29-1 and TRBJ1-2; perhaps TRBD1 as D (6 bases). V was cut by 0 bases and J by 6 bases, with 17 bases left in between. Germline V gene sequence: CDR1 SQVTM, CDR2 ANQGSEA. This CDR3 has 15 amino acids. This CDR3 reads CSVEDFKGVPDGYTF. The CDR3 region has the DNA TGCAGCGTTGAAGATTTTAAGGGGGTCCCAGATGGCTACACCTTC. Full variable domain (outside the CDR3, taken from reference TRBV29-1 and TRBJ1-2): SAVISQKPSRDICQRGTSLTIQCQVDSQVTMMFWYRQQPGQSLTLIATANQGSEATYESGFVIDKFPISRPNLTFSTLTVSNMSPEDSSIYLCSVEDFKGVPDGYTFGSGTRLTVV.

The chain carries TRBV6-6 and TRBJ1-1; 11 bases fit TRBD1. V shed 4 bases, J shed 8 bases, and the junction held 0 bases outside the gene matches. The CDR3 runs 12 residues. The germline gives CDR1 MNHNY, CDR2 SVGAGI (reference sequence). CDR3 nucleotides: TGTGCCAGCAGTTGGGACAGGGGGGAAGCTTTCTTT. This sequence encodes CASSWDRGEAFF.

As DNA, the CDR3 is TGTGCCAGTAGTTCGAATTTACCGGGACAGGGTTTATGGCAGCCCCAGCATTTT. Its translation is CASSSNLPGQGLWQPQHF. The rearrangement joins TRBV19 to TRBJ1-5, with 9 bases identical to TRBD1. The trim removed 5 bases at V and 7 bases at J, leaving 18 bases unmatched. From germline, CDR1 is LNHDA and CDR2 SQIVND (reference sequence). The CDR3 sequence is 18 residues long. The complete variable domain, with remaining parts taken from reference TRBV19 and TRBJ1-5, reads DGGITQSPKYLFRKEGQNVTLSCEQNLNHDAMYWYRQDPGQGLRLIYYSQIVNDFQKGDIAEGYSVSREKKESFPLTVTSAQKNPTAFYLCASSSNLPGQGLWQPQHFGDGTRLSIL.

This sequence joins TRBV5-1 and TRBJ1-1; D call uncertain. Germline lookup yields CDR1 SGHRS and CDR2 YFSETQ. CDR3 length equals 15 residues. Trimming removed 4 bases from V and 0 bases from J, with 13 bases in between. The CDR3 reads CASSPTEFMNTEAFF. CDR3 nucleotides: TGCGCCAGCAGCCCGACGGAGTTTATGAACACTGAAGCTTTCTTT.

The chain is built from TRBV10-2 and TRBJ2-5; 12 bases are shared with TRBD2. Germline assignment: CDR1 WSHSY and CDR2 SAAADI. The CDR3 covers 16 residues. Trimming removed 2 bases from V and 4 bases from J; junction bases left unmatched: 5. This chain's CDR3 is CASSEASGGAGETQYF. The CDR3 bases are TGCGCCAGCAGTGAGGCTAGCGGGGGGGCCGGAGAGACCCAGTACTTC.

The rearrangement uses TRBV29-1 and TRBJ1-1, with D possibly matching TRBD1 (6 bases). CDR1 SQVTM and CDR2 ANQGSEA come from the germline V gene. Trimming stripped 4 bases from V and 4 bases from J, with 16 bases between. The CDR3 contains 14 residues. The CDR3, as DNA: TGCAGCGTTGCCCGAGGGGGACGGAGCACTGAAGCTTTCTTT. Residues: CSVARGGRSTEAFF. The whole variable domain, remainder taken from reference TRBV29-1 and TRBJ1-1, is SAVISQKPSRDICQRGTSLTIQCQVDSQVTMMFWYRQQPGQSLTLIATANQGSEATYESGFVIDKFPISRPNLTFSTLTVSNMSPEDSSIYLCSVARGGRSTEAFFGQGTRLTVV.

The J gene is TRBJ1-4, the V gene TRBV7-2; no definite D call. The germline V gene encodes CDR1 SGHTA and CDR2 FQGNSA. V was trimmed by 5 bases and J by 1 base, leaving 5 bases between them. This CDR3 has 13 residues. The CDR3 here is CASSPRTNEKLFF. The CDR3 DNA is TGTGCCAGCAGCCCAAGAACTAATGAAAAACTGTTTTTT.